This TCR beta chain was found in a study of early T cells in non-severe SARS-CoV-2 infection. On the study more broadly: Sequencing of bulk RNA from unsorted whole blood was done, without chain pairing.

The library protocol tagged individual cDNA molecules with unique molecular identifiers. A single record per CDR3 protein comes from TCRdb applying MiXCR to the 5' RACE reads. The sample lists about 110,000 distinct CDR3 sequences; about 12% were seen once. The study, taken as a whole, reports: Matching with VDJdb favored anti-spike CD8 responses (missing private and CD4 specificities).

Concerning this clonotype itself: Antigen specificity is unknown.

CDR3 length equals 16 residues. V gave up 3 bases and J gave up 6 bases; unmatched junction bases: 6. Germline CDR1 reads DFQATT; CDR2 reads SNEGSKA (reference sequence). The chain couples TRBV20-1 to TRBJ2-3, with 16 bases matching TRBD2. Material: whole blood. The sequence derives from an adult who was a healthcare worker with PCR-confirmed SARS-CoV-2 infection or an uninfected control (not recorded which). CDR3 DNA sequence: TGCAGTGCTAGTAGGGGACTAGCGGGAGGGTCGGATACGCAGTATTTT. The encoded protein is CSASRGLAGGSDTQYF.